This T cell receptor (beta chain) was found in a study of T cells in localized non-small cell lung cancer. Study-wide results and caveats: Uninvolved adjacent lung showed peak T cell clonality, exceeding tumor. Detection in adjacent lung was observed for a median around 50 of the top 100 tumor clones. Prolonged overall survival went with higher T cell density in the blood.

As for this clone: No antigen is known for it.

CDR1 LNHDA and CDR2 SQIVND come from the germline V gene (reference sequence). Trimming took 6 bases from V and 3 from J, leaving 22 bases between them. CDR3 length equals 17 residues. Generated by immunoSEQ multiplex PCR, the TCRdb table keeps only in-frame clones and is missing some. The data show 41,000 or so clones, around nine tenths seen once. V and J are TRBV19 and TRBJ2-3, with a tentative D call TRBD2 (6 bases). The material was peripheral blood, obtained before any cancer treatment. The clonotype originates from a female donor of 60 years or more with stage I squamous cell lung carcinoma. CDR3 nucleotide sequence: TGTGCCAGTAGCGAGACTAGGACCGGGATCGCGACAGATACGCAGTATTTT. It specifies CASSETRTGIATDTQYF.